This T cell receptor (beta chain) is from a study of blood T cell repertoires in COVID-19. As for the study in general: Acute and convalescent COVID-19 specimens originated in the United States, Italy and Spain. From T cells, B-cell-depleted T cells, or PBMCs came the material, which was cDNA or gDNA.

In the original workflow: Researchers report that nucleated cell counts were estimated from reference gene primer amplification. Some clones are missing from TCRdb's copy, which holds only in-frame ones; the method was immunoSEQ multiplex PCR. D and trimming were read from the DNA, whereas the V and J calls and clone size are those reported in that table. The sample consists of approximately 240,000 clones, approximately 85% of them appearing once. Trimming at V came to 4 bases and at J to 5 bases, leaving 12 bases not matched to a gene. CDR3 size: 17 residues. In germline, CDR1 is MNHNS, CDR2 SASEGT. A single count supports this clone.

This receptor was taken from a man aged 45-65 years who had recovered from COVID-19. Input material: peripheral blood. The chain is built from TRBV6-1 and TRBJ1-5; 9 bases align to TRBD1. CDR3 sequence (DNA): TGTGCCAGCAGTGGTGGTGGTGGGACAGGGCTGGATCAGCCCCAGCATTTT. This encodes CASSGGGGTGLDQPQHF.